These 6 T cell receptor beta chains share one sample of origin, sequenced in a study of T cells in Graves' hyperthyroidism and ophthalmopathy. What was amplified from RNA transcripts were TCR beta CDR3 regions. The HTBI primer set was used in a first-round RT-PCR of the TCR CDR3. Each CDR3 protein gets one entry after TCRdb re-called the multiplex PCR reads with MiXCR. Among a few hundred thousand distinct CDR3 sequences listed, roughly an eighth were seen once. The sequenced material came from blood. These receptors all stem from a young woman with Graves' hyperthyroidism.

This clonotype was counted only a few times. V gene TRBV9 combines with J gene TRBJ1-1; no clear D gene. Germline V gives CDR1 SGDLS, CDR2 YYNGEE. This CDR3 is built from 13 residues. With 2 bases removed from V and 1 base from J, the gap between germline ends came to 6 bases. CDR3 loop: CASSVSPNTEAFF. CDR3 nucleotide sequence: TGTGCCAGCAGCGTTTCCCCGAACACTGAAGCTTTCTTT.

This clonotype was seen ten or more times. This CDR3 reads CAISEFFLLAGTYEQYF. In nucleotides, the CDR3 is TGTGCCATCAGTGAGTTCTTCCTACTAGCGGGGACCTACGAGCAGTACTTC. This chain uses TRBV10-3 with TRBJ2-7; 10 nucleotides line up with TRBD2. The V segment lost 1 base and the J segment 2 bases; nucleotides outside the gene matches: 8. CDR1 and CDR2 (germline): ENHRY, SYGVKD. CDR3 length: 17 amino acids.

This clonotype was recorded many times. The chain recombines TRBV28 with TRBJ2-1; D gene uncertain. Trimming removed 5 bases at V and 0 bases at J, with 14 bases between. This CDR3 spans 16 amino acids. Germline lookup yields CDR1 MDHEN and CDR2 SYDVKM. The CDR3 region is CASSTRRAASYNEQFF. The DNA of the CDR3 is TGTGCCAGCAGTACCCGACGCGCCGCCTCCTACAATGAGCAGTTCTTC.

This sequence joins TRBV7-2 and TRBJ2-7; 14 bases agree with TRBD2. CDR1 SGHTA and CDR2 FQGNSA come from the germline V gene. The V gene end was trimmed by 3 bases and the J gene end by 1 base; junction bases not matched to a gene: 5. CDR3 length equals 17 residues. The DNA for the CDR3 is TGTGCCAGCAGCTTGACCGGGACTAGCGGGAGTTCCTACGAGCAGTACTTC. Protein product: CASSLTGTSGSSYEQYF.

This clonotype was recorded many times. The genes are TRBV2 and TRBJ2-3; possible D gene TRBD2, 5 bases. The CDR3 totals 13 residues. V was pared by 6 bases and J by 2 bases, with 9 bases between. CDR1 is SNHLY, CDR2 FYNNEI, per germline. DNA for the CDR3: TGTGCCAGCAGAGAGGGCTCCACAGATACGCAGTATTTT. It encodes CASREGSTDTQYF.

This clonotype was counted ten times or more. The V call is TRBV28, the J call TRBJ1-1; 7 nucleotides match TRBD1. The V and J ends lost 2 bases and 8 bases, in that order; junction bases with no gene match: 8. Germline CDR1 and CDR2: MDHEN and SYDVKM. The CDR3 is 14 amino acids. The CDR3 loop reads CASSLVSRGTEAFF. The CDR3, as DNA: TGTGCCAGCAGTTTAGTTAGCAGGGGGACCGAAGCTTTCTTT.